This TCR beta chain was recovered during a study of blood T cell repertoires in COVID-19 (dated by TCRdb to 2018 to 2021). Some background on the complete study: Samples from collaborators originated in the United States, Italy and Spain and spanned both the acute and convalescent phases of COVID-19. The prospective study material was composed of cDNA or gDNA derived from T cells, B-cell-depleted T cells, or PBMCs. Subjects who had been exposed to COVID-19, were actively infected with it, or had recovered from it provided the deeply sampled blood TCRbeta repertoires that made up the dataset. The repertoires were made available in a free public database intended to serve as a resource for research on the immune response to SARS-CoV-2. The samples were drawn from the first 160 participants of the ongoing ImmuneRACE study and from about 1,200 subjects provided by 6 global collaborators. Sample metadata almost always included a de-identified subject ID, COVID-19 status, age in years and sex. Where available, HLA class I and class II types were taken from metadata supplied by the sample provider and were not determined by assay-based typing.

Worth noting for this clone: Its recognized antigen is unknown. Base-call qualities are not available, and no considerably larger clone is one nucleotide away.

Results and caveats for the whole study, not just this receptor: The amount of clinical and demographic metadata varied by source and participant and was provided uncurated.

In the prospective study, participants were about 18 to 95 years old, resided in fewer than 25 geographic areas of the United States, and were enrolled through a virtual design. In the prospective study, participants were assigned to cohorts based on the clinical history participants reported in a screening survey and a study questionnaire. Exposed participants had been in contact with someone with a PCR-confirmed or clinician-diagnosed COVID-19 case within 2 weeks of study entry. In the prospective study, mobile phlebotomists collected whole blood, serum and a nasopharyngeal or oropharyngeal swab from each participant. Over an approximately 2-month period, participants in the prospective study had the option of providing additional blood draws and questionnaires. Before DNA extraction, prospective study blood samples were shipped either frozen or at room temperature. The immunoSEQ Assay, a bias-controlled multiplex PCR, was used to amplify TCRbeta CDR3 regions from genomic DNA. Concerning the study's data processing: The number of nucleated cells in each sample was estimated by amplification of reference gene primers within the assay. Sequence reads were collapsed and filtered to measure the absolute abundance of every unique TCRbeta CDR3 rearrangement. For each sample, productive Simpson clonality was calculated by taking the square root of Simpson's diversity index across productive rearrangements. This immuneACCESS table, as held by TCRdb, lists in-frame sequences with V and J called but not all clones. Of the missing ones, under half trace to an unresolved V gene in checked studies; the others have no known cause. V, J and clone size were drawn from that table, and D and trimming were deduced from the DNA. The sample contains more than 110,000 clones, approximately 80% of them found a single time. The ten top clones hold roughly 1.7% of the sample.

Including the terminal cysteine and phenylalanine, the CDR3 comprises 14 residues. The CDR3 DNA has 42 bases and is translated from base 1. For CDR1 and CDR2, the germline V gene lists SGHTA and FQGNSA. V gives up 5 bases and J gives up 0 bases, and the segment between their germline ends measures 10 bases. The clonotype originates from a young woman who had been exposed to COVID-19. This receptor chain uses TRBV7-2 and TRBJ1-1; the D gene is possibly TRBD1, with 5 bases matching. The sequencing input was PBMCs or T cells enriched from blood (not recorded which). The CDR3 is CASSPGRVNTEAFF. The DNA sequence is given as TGTGCCAGCAGCCCCGGCAGGGTGAACACTGAAGCTTTCTTT.